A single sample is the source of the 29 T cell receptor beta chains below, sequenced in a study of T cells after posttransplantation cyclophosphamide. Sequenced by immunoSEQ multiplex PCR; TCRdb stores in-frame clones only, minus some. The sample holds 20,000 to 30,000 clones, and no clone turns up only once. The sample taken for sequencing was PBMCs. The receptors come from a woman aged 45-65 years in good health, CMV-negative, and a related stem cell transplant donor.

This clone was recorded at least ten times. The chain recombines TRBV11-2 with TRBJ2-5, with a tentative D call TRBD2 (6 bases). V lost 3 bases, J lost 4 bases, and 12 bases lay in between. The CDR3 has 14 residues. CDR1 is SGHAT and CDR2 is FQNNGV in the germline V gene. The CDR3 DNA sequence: TGTGCCAGCAGCTTTGCGGGGTTGAGAGAGACCCAGTACTTC. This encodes CASSFAGLRETQYF.

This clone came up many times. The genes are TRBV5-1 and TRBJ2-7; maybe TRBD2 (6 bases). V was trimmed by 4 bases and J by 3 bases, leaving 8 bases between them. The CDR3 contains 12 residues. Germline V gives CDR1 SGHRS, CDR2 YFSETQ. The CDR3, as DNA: TGCGCCAGCAGCACCGGGAGCTACGAGCAGTACTTC. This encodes CASSTGSYEQYF.

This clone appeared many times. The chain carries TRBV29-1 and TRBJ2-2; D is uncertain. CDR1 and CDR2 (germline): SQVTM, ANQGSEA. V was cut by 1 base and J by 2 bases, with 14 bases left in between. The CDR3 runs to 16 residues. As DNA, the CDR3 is TGCAGCGTTGAAGTTTATGGCAGGTTCAACACCGGGGAGCTGTTTTTT. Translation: CSVEVYGRFNTGELFF.

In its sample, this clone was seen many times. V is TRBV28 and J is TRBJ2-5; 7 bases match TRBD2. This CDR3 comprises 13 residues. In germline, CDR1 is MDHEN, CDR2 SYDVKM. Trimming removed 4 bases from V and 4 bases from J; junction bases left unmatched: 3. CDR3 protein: CASSWEGRETQYF. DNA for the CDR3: TGTGCCAGCAGTTGGGAGGGGCGAGAGACCCAGTACTTC.

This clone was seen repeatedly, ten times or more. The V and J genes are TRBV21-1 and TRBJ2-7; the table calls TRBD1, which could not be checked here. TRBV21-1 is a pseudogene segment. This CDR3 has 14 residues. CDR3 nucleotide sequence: TGTGCCAGCCCCAGACCAGGGAAGGTCCACGAGCAGTACTTC. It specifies CASPRPGKVHEQYF.

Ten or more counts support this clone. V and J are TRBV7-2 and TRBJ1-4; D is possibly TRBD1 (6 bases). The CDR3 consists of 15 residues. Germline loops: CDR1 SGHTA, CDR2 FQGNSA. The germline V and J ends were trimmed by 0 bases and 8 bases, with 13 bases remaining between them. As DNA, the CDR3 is TGTGCCAGCAGCTTAGCGCAGGGGTCAGGGGAAAAACTGTTTTTT. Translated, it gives CASSLAQGSGEKLFF. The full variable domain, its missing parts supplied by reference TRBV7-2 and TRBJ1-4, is GAGVSQSPSNKVTEKGKDVELRCDPISGHTALYWYRQSLGQGLEFLIYFQGNSAPDKSGLPSDRFSAERTGGSVSTLTIQRTQQEDSAVYLCASSLAQGSGEKLFFGSGTQLSVL.

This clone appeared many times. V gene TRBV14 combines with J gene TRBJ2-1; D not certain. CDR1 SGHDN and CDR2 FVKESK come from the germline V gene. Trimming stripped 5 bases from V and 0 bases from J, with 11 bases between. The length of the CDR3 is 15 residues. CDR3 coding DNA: TGTGCCAGCAGCGTCCGTTTGAGCTCCTACAATGAGCAGTTCTTC. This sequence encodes CASSVRLSSYNEQFF.

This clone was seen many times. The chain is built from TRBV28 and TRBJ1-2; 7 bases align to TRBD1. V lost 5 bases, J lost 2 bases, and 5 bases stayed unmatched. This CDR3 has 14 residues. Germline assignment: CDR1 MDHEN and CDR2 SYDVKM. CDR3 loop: CASSPGTVNYGYTF. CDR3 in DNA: TGTGCCAGCAGTCCCGGGACAGTAAACTATGGCTACACCTTC.

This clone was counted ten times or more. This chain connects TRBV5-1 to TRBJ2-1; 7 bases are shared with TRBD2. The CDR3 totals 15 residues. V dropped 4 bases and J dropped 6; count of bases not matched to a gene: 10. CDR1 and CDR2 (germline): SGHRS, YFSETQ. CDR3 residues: CASSQWTSGSNEQFF. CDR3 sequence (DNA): TGCGCCAGCAGCCAATGGACTAGTGGCTCCAATGAGCAGTTCTTC.

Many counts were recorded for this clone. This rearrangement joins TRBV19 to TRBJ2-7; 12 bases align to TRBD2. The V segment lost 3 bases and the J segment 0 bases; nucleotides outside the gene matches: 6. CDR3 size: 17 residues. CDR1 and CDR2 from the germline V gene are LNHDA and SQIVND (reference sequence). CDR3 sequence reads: CASSIPTSGGASYEQYF. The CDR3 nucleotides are TGTGCCAGTAGTATCCCGACTAGCGGGGGAGCCTCCTACGAGCAGTACTTC.

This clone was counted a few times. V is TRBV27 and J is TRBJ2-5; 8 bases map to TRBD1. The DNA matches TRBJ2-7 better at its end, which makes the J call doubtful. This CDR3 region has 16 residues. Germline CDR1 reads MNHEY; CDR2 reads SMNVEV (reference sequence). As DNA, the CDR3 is TGTGCCAGCAGCGTACAGGGGGGTATCCCATACTACGAGCAGTACTTC. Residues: CASSVQGGIPYYEQYF.

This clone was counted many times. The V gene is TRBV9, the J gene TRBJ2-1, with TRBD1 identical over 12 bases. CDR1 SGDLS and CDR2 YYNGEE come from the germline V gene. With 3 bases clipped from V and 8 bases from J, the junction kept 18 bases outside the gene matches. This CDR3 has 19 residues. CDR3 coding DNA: TGTGCCAGCAGCGCCTCCAAGCTCGTCCGGGACAGGGGGCTCTATGAGCAGTTCTTC. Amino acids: CASSASKLVRDRGLYEQFF.

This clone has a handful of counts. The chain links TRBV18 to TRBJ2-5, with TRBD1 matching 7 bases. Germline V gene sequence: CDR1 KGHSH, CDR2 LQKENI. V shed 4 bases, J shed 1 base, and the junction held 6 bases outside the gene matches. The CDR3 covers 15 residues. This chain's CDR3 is CASSRGQASQETQYF. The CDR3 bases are TGTGCCAGCTCACGCGGACAGGCCTCCCAAGAGACCCAGTACTTC.

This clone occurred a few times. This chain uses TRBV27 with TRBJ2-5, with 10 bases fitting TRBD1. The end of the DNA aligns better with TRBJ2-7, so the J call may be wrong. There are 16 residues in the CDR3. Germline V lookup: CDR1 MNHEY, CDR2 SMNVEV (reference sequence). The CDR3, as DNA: TGTGCCAGCAGTCGCCCGCGACAGGGGGCACCCTACGAGCAGTACTTC. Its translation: CASSRPRQGAPYEQYF.

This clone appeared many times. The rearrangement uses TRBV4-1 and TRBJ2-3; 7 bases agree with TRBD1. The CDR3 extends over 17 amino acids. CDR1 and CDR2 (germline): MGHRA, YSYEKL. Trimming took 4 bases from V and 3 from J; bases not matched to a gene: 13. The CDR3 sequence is CASSLRPQGIATDTQYF. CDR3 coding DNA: TGCGCCAGCAGCCTAAGGCCACAGGGGATCGCGACAGATACGCAGTATTTT.

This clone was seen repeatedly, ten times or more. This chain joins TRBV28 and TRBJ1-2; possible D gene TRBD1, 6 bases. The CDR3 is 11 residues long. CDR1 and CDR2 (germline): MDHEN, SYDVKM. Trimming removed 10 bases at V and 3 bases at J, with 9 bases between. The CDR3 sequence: CAIGQHYGYTF. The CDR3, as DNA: TGTGCCATAGGACAGCACTATGGCTACACCTTC.

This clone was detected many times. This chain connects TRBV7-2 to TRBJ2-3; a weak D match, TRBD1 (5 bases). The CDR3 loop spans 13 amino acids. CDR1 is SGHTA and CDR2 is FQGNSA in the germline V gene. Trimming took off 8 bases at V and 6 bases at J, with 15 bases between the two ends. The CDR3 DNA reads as TGTGCCAGCGAGGTTCCACAGGTGGATACGCAGTATTTT. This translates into CASEVPQVDTQYF.

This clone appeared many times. The CDR3 reads CASSEGVAGGGETQYF. The CDR3 coding sequence is TGTGCCAGCAGCGAGGGGGTGGCGGGAGGTGGGGAGACCCAGTACTTC. The rearrangement uses TRBV9 and TRBJ2-5; 8 nucleotides agree with TRBD2. V trimming: 3 bases; J trimming: 5 bases; junction bases outside the gene matches: 12. Germline V gene data show CDR1 as SGDLS and CDR2 as YYNGEE. The CDR3 has 16 amino acids.

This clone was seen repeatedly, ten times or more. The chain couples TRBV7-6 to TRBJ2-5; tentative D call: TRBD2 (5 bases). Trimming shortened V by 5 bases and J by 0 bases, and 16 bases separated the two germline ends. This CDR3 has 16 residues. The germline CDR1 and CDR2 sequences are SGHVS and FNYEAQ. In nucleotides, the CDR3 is TGTGCCAGCAGCAATCTAGCCGGGGTCTACCAAGAGACCCAGTACTTC. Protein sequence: CASSNLAGVYQETQYF.

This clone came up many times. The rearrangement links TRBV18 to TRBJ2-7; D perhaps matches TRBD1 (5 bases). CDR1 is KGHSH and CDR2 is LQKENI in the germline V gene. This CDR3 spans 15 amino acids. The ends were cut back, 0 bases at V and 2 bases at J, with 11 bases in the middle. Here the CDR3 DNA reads TGTGCCAGCTCACCACCGCCAGGGTTCCCCTACGAGCAGTACTTC. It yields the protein CASSPPPGFPYEQYF.

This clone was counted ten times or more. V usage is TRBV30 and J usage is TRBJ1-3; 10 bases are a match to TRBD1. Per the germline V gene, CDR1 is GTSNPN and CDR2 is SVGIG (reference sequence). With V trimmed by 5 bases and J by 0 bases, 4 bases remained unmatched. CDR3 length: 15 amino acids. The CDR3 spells CAWGDRGGSGNTIYF. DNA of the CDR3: TGTGCCTGGGGGGACAGGGGTGGCTCTGGAAACACCATATATTTT.

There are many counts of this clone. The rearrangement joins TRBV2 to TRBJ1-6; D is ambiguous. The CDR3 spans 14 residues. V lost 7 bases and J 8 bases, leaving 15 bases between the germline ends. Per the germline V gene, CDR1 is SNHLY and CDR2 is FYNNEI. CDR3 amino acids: CASNLAPADSPLHF. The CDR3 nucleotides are TGTGCCAGCAATTTGGCCCCGGCGGATTCACCCCTCCACTTT.

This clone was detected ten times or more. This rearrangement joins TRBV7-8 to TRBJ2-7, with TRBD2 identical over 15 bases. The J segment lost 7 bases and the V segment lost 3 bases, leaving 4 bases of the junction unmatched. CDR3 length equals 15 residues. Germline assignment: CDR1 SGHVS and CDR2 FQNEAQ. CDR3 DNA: TGTGCCAGCAGCTTTGGGACTAGCGGGGGGATAGAGCAGTACTTC. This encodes CASSFGTSGGIEQYF.

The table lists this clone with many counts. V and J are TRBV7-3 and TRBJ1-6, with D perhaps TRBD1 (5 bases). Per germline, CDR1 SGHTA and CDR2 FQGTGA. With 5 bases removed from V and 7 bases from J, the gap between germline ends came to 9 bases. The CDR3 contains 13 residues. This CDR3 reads CASSIDRNSPLHF. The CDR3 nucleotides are TGTGCCAGCAGCATTGACAGAAATTCACCCCTCCACTTT.

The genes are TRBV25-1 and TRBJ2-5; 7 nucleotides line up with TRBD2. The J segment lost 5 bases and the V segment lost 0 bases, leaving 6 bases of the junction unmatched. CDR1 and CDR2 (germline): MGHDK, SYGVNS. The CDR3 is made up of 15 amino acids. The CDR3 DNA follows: TGTGCCAGCAGTGAATATCAGGGAGGGCGTGAGACCCAGTACTTC. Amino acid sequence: CASSEYQGGRETQYF.

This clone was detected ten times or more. CDR3 region: CASRARGLSTDTQYF. The CDR3 bases are TGTGCCAGCAGGGCTAGGGGGCTTAGCACAGATACGCAGTATTTT. The genes are TRBV2 and TRBJ2-3; TRBD1 aligns across 7 bases. This CDR3 contains 15 residues. J was trimmed by 0 bases and V by 6 bases; bases with no gene match: 6. Germline V lookup: CDR1 SNHLY, CDR2 FYNNEI.

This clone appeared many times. The CDR3 region is CASSPLQLAREENEQFF. CDR3 DNA sequence: TGTGCCAGCAGCCCGTTACAACTAGCGAGGGAGGAAAATGAGCAGTTCTTC. This sequence joins TRBV5-4 and TRBJ2-1; 7 bases agree with TRBD2. Germline CDR1 reads SGHNT; CDR2 reads YYREEE (reference sequence). The CDR3 runs 17 residues. Trimming at V came to 4 bases and at J to 7 bases, leaving 17 bases not matched to a gene.

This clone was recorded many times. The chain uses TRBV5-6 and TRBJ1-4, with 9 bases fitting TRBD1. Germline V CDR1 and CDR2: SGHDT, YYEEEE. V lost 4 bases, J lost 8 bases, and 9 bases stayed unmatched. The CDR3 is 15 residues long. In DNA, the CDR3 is TGTGCCAGCAGCGCCACCGGGACAGGGTACGAAAAACTGTTTTTT. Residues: CASSATGTGYEKLFF.

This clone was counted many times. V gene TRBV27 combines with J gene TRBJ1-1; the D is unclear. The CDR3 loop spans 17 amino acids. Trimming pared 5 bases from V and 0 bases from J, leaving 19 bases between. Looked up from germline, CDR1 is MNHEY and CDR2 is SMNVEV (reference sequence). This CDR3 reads CASSLRPGRTLNTEAFF. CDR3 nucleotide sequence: TGTGCCAGCAGTCTTCGTCCGGGAAGAACTTTGAACACTGAAGCTTTCTTT.